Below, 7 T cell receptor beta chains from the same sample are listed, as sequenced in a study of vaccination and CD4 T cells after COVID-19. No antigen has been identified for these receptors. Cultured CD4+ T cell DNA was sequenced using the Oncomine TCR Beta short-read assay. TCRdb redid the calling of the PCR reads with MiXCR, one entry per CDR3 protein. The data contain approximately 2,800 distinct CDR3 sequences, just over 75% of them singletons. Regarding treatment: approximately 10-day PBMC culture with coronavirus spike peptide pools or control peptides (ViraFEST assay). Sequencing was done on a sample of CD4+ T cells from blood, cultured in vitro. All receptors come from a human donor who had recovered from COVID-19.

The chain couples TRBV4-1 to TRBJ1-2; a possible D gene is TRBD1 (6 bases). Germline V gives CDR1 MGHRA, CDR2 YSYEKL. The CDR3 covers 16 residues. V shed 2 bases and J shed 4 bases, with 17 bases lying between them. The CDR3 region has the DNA TGCGCCAGCAGCCAAAACGAACAGGGTCTCTTCTATGGCTACACCTTC. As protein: CASSQNEQGLFYGYTF.

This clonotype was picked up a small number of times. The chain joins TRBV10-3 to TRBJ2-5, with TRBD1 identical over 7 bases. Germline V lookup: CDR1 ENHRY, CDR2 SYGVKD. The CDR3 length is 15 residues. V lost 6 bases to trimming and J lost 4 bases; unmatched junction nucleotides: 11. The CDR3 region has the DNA TGTGCCATCAGCTCGGGACAGCAAGAATCAGAGACCCAGTACTTC. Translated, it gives CAISSGQQESETQYF.

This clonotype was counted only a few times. CDR3: CARKDIYGYTF. DNA of the CDR3: TGTGCCAGGAAAGACATCTATGGCTACACCTTC. V and J are TRBV11-2 and TRBJ1-2; D call uncertain. Germline assignment: CDR1 SGHAT and CDR2 FQNNGV. This CDR3 region has 11 residues. Trimming pared 9 bases from V and 4 bases from J, leaving 9 bases between.

CDR3 sequence: CSARRASSPLHF. Written as DNA, the CDR3 is TGCAGTGCCCGTCGGGCGTCTTCACCCCTCCACTTT. The chain uses TRBV20-1 and TRBJ1-6, with D uncertain. The V gene lost 6 bases and the J gene lost 9 bases, with 12 bases spanning the gap. Germline assignment: CDR1 DFQATT and CDR2 SNEGSKA (reference sequence). This CDR3 is 12 amino acids long.

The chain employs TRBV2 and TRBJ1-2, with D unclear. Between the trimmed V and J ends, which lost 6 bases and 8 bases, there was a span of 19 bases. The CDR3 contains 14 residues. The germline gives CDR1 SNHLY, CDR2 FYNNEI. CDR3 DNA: TGTGCCAGCAGCATCCAACAGAGGGTGGGCGGCTACACCTTC. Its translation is CASSIQQRVGGYTF. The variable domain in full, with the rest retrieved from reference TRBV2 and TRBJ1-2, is EPEVTQTPSHQVTQMGQEVILRCVPISNHLYFYWYRQILGQKVEFLVSFYNNEISEKSEIFDDQFSVERPDGSNFTLKIRSTKLEDSAMYFCASSIQQRVGGYTFGSGTRLTVV.

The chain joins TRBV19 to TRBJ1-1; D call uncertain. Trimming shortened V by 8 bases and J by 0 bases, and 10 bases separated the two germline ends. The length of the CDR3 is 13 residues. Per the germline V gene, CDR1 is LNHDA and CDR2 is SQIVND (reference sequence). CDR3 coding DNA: TGTGCCAGTTCCCGGGTCATGAACACTGAAGCTTTCTTT. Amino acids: CASSRVMNTEAFF.

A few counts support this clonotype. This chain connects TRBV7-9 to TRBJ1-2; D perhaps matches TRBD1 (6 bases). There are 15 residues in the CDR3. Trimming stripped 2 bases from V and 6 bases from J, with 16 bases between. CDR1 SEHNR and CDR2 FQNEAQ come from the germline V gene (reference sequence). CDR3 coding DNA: TGTGCCAGCAGCTTACCACAGCCCTCAGGGGATGGCTACACCTTC. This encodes CASSLPQPSGDGYTF.